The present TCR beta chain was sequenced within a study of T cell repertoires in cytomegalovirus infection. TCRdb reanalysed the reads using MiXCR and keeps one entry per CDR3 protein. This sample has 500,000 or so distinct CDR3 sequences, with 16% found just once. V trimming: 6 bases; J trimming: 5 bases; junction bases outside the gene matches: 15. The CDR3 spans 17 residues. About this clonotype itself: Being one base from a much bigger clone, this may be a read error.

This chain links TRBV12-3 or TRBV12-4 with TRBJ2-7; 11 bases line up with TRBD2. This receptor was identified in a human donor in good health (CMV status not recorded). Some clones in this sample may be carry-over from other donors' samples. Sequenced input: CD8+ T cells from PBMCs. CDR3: CASSPTNIAGGPHEQYF. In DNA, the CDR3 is TGTGCCAGCAGCCCAACCAATATAGCGGGAGGGCCTCACGAGCAGTACTTC.